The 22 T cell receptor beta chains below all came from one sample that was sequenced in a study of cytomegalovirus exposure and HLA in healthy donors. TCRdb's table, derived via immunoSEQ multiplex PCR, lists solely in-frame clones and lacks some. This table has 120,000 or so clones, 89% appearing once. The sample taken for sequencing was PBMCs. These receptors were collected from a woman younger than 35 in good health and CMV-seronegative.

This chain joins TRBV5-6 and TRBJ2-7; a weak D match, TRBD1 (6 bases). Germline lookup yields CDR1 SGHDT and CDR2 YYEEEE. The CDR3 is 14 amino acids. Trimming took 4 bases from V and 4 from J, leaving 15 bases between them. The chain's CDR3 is CASSIARGLYEQYF. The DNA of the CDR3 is TGTGCCAGCAGCATCGCCAGGGGTCTTTACGAGCAGTACTTC.

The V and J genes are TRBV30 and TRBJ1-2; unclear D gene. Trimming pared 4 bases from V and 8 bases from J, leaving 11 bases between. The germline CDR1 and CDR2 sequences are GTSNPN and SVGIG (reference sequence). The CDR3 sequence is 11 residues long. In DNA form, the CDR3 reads TGTGCCTGGATCGAAGGGAGCGGCTACACCTTC. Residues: CAWIEGSGYTF.

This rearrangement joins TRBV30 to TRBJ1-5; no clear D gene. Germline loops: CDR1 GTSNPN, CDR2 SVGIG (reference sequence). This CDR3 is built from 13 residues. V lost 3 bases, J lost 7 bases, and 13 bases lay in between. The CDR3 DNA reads TGTGCCTGGAGCGACGACCGGGGACAGCCCCAGCATTTT. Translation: CAWSDDRGQPQHF. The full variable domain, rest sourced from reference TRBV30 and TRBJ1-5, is SQTIHQWPATLVQPVGSPLSLECTVEGTSNPNLYWYRQAAGRGLQLLFYSVGIGQISSEVPQNLSASRPQDRQFILSSKKLLLSDSGFYLCAWSDDRGQPQHFGDGTRLSIL.

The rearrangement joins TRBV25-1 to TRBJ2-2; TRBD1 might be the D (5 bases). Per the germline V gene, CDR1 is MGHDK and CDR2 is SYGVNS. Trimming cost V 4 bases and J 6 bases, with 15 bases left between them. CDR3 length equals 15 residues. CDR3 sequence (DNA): TGTGCCAGCAGTGCGACTCTTGGGGCTCCCGGGGAGCTGTTTTTT. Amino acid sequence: CASSATLGAPGELFF.

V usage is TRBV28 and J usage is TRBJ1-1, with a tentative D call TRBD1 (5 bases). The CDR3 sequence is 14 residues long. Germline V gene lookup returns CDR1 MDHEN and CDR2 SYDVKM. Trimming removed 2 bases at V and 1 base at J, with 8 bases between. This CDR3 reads CASSLVQGNTEAFF. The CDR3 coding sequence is TGTGCCAGCAGTTTAGTTCAGGGGAACACTGAAGCTTTCTTT.

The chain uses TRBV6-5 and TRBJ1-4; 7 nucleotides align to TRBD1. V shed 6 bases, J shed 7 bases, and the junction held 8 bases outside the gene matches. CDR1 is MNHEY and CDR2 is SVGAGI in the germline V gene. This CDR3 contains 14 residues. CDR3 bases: TGTGCCAGCAGGACAACAGGGGTGCGTGAAAAACTGTTTTTT. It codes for CASRTTGVREKLFF.

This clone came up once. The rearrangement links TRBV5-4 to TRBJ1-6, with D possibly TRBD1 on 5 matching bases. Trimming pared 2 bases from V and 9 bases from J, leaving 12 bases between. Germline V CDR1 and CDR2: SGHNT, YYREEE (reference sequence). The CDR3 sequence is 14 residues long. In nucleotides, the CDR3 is TGTGCCAGCAGCTTTGAAGGGGAGGGTTCACCCCTCCACTTT. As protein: CASSFEGEGSPLHF.

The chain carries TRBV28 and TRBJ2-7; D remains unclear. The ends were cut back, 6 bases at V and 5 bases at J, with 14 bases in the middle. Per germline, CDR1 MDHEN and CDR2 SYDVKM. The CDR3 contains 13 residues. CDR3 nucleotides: TGTGCCAGCAGACCTAGTAGTAGCCACGAGCAGTACTTC. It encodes CASRPSSSHEQYF.

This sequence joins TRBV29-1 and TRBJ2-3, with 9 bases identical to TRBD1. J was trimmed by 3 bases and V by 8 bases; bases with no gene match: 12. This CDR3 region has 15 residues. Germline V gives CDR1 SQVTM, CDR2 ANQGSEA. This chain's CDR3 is CSHIEGQGGTDTQYF. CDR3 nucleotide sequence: TGCAGCCATATAGAGGGACAGGGTGGGACAGATACGCAGTATTTT.

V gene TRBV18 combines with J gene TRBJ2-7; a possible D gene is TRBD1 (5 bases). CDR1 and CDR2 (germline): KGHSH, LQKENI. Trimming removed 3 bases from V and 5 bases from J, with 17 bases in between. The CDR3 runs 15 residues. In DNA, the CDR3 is TGTGCCAGCTCACCGGGCACAACACAGGCCCACGAGCAGTACGTC. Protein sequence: CASSPGTTQAHEQYV.

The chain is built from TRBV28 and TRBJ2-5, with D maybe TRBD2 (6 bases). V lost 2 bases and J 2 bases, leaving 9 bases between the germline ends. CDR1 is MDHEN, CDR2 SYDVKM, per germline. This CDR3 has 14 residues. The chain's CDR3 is CASSLLGGQETQYF. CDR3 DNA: TGTGCCAGCAGTTTACTGGGGGGTCAAGAGACCCAGTACTTC.

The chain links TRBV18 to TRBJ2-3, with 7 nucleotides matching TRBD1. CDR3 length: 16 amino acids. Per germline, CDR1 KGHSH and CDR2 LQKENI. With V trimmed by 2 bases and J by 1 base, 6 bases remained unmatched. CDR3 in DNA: TGTGCCAGCTCACCAAGGGGCACAGGGGGCACAGATACGCAGTATTTT. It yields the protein CASSPRGTGGTDTQYF.

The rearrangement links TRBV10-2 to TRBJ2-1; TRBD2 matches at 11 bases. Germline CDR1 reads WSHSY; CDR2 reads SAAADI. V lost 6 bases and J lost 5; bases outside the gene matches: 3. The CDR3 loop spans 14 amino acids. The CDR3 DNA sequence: TGCGCCAGCAGACCGGGACTAGCGGACAATGAGCAGTTCTTC. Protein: CASRPGLADNEQFF.

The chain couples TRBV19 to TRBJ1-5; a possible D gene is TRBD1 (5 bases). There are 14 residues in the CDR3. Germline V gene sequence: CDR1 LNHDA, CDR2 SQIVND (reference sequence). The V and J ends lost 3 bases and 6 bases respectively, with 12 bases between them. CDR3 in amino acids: CASSIFGGGQPQHF. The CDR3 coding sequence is TGTGCCAGTAGTATCTTCGGGGGGGGTCAGCCCCAGCATTTT.

CDR3 nucleotides: TGTGCCAGCAGCCATCACTACAATGAGCAGTTCTTC. Protein: CASSHHYNEQFF. The chain couples TRBV25-1 to TRBJ2-1; D unclear. From germline, CDR1 is MGHDK and CDR2 SYGVNS. Trimming left V 6 bases short and J 3 bases short, with 6 bases between. There are 12 residues in the CDR3.

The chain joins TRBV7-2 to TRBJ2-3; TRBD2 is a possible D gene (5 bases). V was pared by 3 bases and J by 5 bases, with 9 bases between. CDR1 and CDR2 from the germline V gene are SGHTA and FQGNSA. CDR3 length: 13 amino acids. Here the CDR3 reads CASSFSGEDTQYF. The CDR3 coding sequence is TGTGCCAGCAGCTTTTCCGGGGAAGATACGCAGTATTTT.

The CDR3 DNA sequence: TGCAGCGTAACTAGCGGGACTCGCACAGATACGCAGTATTTT. This encodes CSVTSGTRTDTQYF. The chain carries TRBV29-1 and TRBJ2-3, with TRBD2 identical over 10 bases. CDR1 and CDR2 from the germline V gene are SQVTM and ANQGSEA. Trimming cost V 6 bases and J 1 base; bases outside gene matches: 4. The CDR3 contains 14 residues.

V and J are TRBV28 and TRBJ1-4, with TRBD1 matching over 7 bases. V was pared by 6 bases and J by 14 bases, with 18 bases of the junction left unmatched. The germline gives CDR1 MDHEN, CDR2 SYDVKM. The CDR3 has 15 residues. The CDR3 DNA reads TGTGCCAGCAGCCCTCCCCGGGACAGTGGAAAGAGGCTGTTTTTT. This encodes CASSPPRDSGKRLFF.

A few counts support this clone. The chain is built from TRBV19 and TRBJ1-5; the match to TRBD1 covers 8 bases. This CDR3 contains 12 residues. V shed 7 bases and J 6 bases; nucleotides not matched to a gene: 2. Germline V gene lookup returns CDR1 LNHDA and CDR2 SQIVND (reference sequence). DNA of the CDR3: TGTGCCAGTACGCAGGGGGCTCAGCCCCAGCATTTT. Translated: CASTQGAQPQHF.

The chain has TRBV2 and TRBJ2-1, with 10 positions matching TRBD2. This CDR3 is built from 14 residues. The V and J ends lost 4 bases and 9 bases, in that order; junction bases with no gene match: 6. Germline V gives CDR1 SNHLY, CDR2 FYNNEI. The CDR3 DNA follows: TGTGCCAGCAGTGTCGGGCTAGCGGGGGTTGAGCAGTTCTTC. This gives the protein CASSVGLAGVEQFF.

CDR3 region: CASSQNTGGITDEQYF. The CDR3 nucleotides are TGCGCCAGCAGCCAAAACACAGGGGGGATTACCGACGAGCAGTACTTC. The rearrangement uses TRBV4-3 and TRBJ2-7; 8 bases match TRBD1. Germline trimming cut 2 bases from V and 5 bases from J; bases unmatched to any gene: 11. The CDR3 covers 16 residues. The germline V gene encodes CDR1 LGHNA and CDR2 YSLEER.

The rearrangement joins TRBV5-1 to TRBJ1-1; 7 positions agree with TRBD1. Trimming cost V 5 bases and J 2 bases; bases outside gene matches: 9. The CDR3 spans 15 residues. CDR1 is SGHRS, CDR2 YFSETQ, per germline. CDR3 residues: CASRRQGGVNTEAFF. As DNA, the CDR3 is TGCGCCAGCAGGAGACAGGGCGGAGTCAACACTGAAGCTTTCTTT.